This entry features one TCR beta chain sequence. Its antigen is unidentified. This entry comes from a study of CD8 T cells in ankylosing spondylitis. General study findings and limits: What seemed typical of ankylosing spondylitis blood was a TCR beta motif built from several highly homologous variants.

There are 18 residues in the CDR3. V dropped 3 bases and J dropped 1 base, with 21 bases sitting between them. Germline CDR1 SNHLY, CDR2 FYNNEI. TCRdb re-called the 5' RACE reads with MiXCR, one entry per CDR3 protein. The sample includes about 90,000 distinct CDR3 sequences, roughly 30% of them seen just once. This receptor was obtained from a male donor with ankylosing spondylitis or in good health (not recorded which). The sample consisted of blood, either unsorted or a sorted T cell fraction (not recorded which). The chain joins TRBV2 to TRBJ1-1; D gene ambiguous. CDR3 DNA: TGTGCCAGCAGTGACTGGTCGTTTGGCCCTATAGAGAACACTGAAGCTTTCTTT. It translates to CASSDWSFGPIENTEAFF. Combining the CDR3 with reference TRBV2 and TRBJ1-1 gives the whole variable domain EPEVTQTPSHQVTQMGQEVILRCVPISNHLYFYWYRQILGQKVEFLVSFYNNEISEKSEIFDDQFSVERPDGSNFTLKIRSTKLEDSAMYFCASSDWSFGPIENTEAFFGQGTRLTVV.